This is a list of T cell receptor beta chains from one sample in a study of blood T cell repertoires in COVID-19. Clones were sequenced by immunoSEQ multiplex PCR, and TCRdb holds only the in-frame ones, with some missing. The sample has 55,000 to 80,000 clones; 75% to 90% are singletons. Material for sequencing was peripheral blood. These receptor sequences come from a middle-aged man with acute or convalescent COVID-19. The CDR3 runs from the conserved cysteine through the conserved F or W. Fields, in order: D gene, clone size, J gene, V gene, CDR3 protein, CDR3 DNA. A D gene is named only where the DNA matches it firmly. The size of a clone is reported for some rows only, either as once, few or many, or as a class for expanded clones.

d_gene: -; abundance: once; j_gene: TRBJ1-2; v_gene: TRBV7-8; CDR3aa: CASSFRESGYTF; CDR3nt: TGTGCCAGCAGCTTTAGAGAAAGTGGCTACACCTTC
d_gene: -; abundance: -; j_gene: TRBJ1-5; v_gene: TRBV28; CDR3aa: CASSFSSGVNQPQHF; CDR3nt: TGTGCCAGCAGTTTCAGTTCAGGGGTTAATCAGCCCCAGCATTTT
d_gene: TRBD2; abundance: -; j_gene: TRBJ2-3; v_gene: TRBV11-2; CDR3aa: CASTSTAGSFDTQYF; CDR3nt: TGTGCCAGCACCTCAACAGCGGGATCTTTCGATACGCAGTATTTT
d_gene: TRBD2; abundance: -; j_gene: TRBJ2-1; v_gene: TRBV3-1/TRBV3-2; CDR3aa: CASSGGWRERRGNEQFF; CDR3nt: TGTGCCAGCAGCGGGGGATGGCGGGAGAGACGCGGCAATGAGCAGTTCTTC
d_gene: -; abundance: -; j_gene: TRBJ2-5; v_gene: TRBV2; CDR3aa: CASSVPETQYF; CDR3nt: TGTGCCAGCTCCGTCCCAGAGACCCAGTACTTC
d_gene: -; abundance: -; j_gene: TRBJ2-3; v_gene: TRBV11-2; CDR3aa: CASSLGSTRTSTDTQYF; CDR3nt: TGTGCCAGCAGCTTAGGGTCGACTAGAACTAGCACAGATACGCAGTATTTT
d_gene: -; abundance: -; j_gene: TRBJ2-7; v_gene: TRBV3-1/TRBV3-2; CDR3aa: CATSPFPCEQYF; CDR3nt: TGTGCCACCAGTCCTTTTCCGTGCGAGCAGTACTTC
d_gene: -; abundance: once; j_gene: TRBJ1-1; v_gene: TRBV5-6; CDR3aa: CASSLFGQTMNTEAFF; CDR3nt: TGTGCCAGCAGCTTGTTTGGACAGACCATGAACACTGAAGCTTTCTTT
d_gene: TRBD2; abundance: -; j_gene: TRBJ2-5; v_gene: TRBV5-6; CDR3aa: CASSLGQPAGSQYF; CDR3nt: TGTGCCAGCAGCTTGGGACAGCCAGCGGGGTCCCAGTACTTC
d_gene: TRBD1; abundance: -; j_gene: TRBJ1-5; v_gene: TRBV27; CDR3aa: CASKKQGEVHSGNQPQHF; CDR3nt: TGTGCCAGCAAAAAACAGGGGGAAGTACACAGTGGGAATCAGCCCCAGCATTTT
d_gene: TRBD1; abundance: -; j_gene: TRBJ2-7; v_gene: TRBV25-1; CDR3aa: CASSAAGGPFYEQYF; CDR3nt: TGTGCCAGCAGTGCTGCAGGGGGCCCCTTCTACGAGCAGTACTTC
d_gene: TRBD2; abundance: -; j_gene: TRBJ2-5; v_gene: TRBV11-2; CDR3aa: CASRVGSGGVETQYF; CDR3nt: TGTGCCAGTAGAGTTGGTAGCGGGGGGGTGGAGACCCAGTACTTC
d_gene: -; abundance: -; j_gene: TRBJ1-5; v_gene: TRBV7-2; CDR3aa: CASSSVAGDQPQHF; CDR3nt: TGTGCCAGCAGCTCAGTTGCAGGGGATCAGCCCCAGCATTTT
d_gene: -; abundance: -; j_gene: TRBJ1-5; v_gene: TRBV27; CDR3aa: CASSPGGEGGQPQHF; CDR3nt: TGTGCCAGCAGCCCCGGGGGCGAGGGGGGGCAGCCCCAGCATTTT
d_gene: TRBD2; abundance: -; j_gene: TRBJ2-3; v_gene: TRBV29-1; CDR3aa: CSVVRTSGTDTQYF; CDR3nt: TGCAGCGTTGTCCGGACTAGCGGCACAGATACGCAGTATTTT
d_gene: TRBD1; abundance: -; j_gene: TRBJ1-4; v_gene: TRBV6-5; CDR3aa: CASRGQLNEKLFF; CDR3nt: TGTGCCAGCAGGGGACAGTTAAATGAAAAACTGTTTTTT
d_gene: TRBD2; abundance: -; j_gene: TRBJ2-4; v_gene: TRBV19; CDR3aa: CASSPRNSGRNIQYF; CDR3nt: TGTGCCAGTAGTCCCCGTAATAGCGGGAGAAACATTCAGTACTTC
d_gene: TRBD2; abundance: few; j_gene: TRBJ2-5; v_gene: TRBV2; CDR3aa: CASSRTSGSPETQYF; CDR3nt: TGTGCCAGCAGCCGGACTAGCGGGAGTCCGGAGACCCAGTACTTC
d_gene: -; abundance: -; j_gene: TRBJ2-3; v_gene: TRBV5-4; CDR3aa: CASSPSLLRTDTQYF; CDR3nt: TGTGCCAGCAGCCCAAGCCTCCTGAGGACAGATACGCAGTATTTT
d_gene: TRBD1; abundance: -; j_gene: TRBJ2-7; v_gene: TRBV27; CDR3aa: CASSLSRDSYEQYF; CDR3nt: TGTGCCAGCAGTTTATCCCGGGACAGCTACGAGCAGTACTTC
d_gene: -; abundance: few; j_gene: TRBJ1-1; v_gene: TRBV6-6; CDR3aa: CASSTTGANTEAFF; CDR3nt: TGTGCCAGCTCAACGACAGGCGCCAACACTGAAGCTTTCTTT
d_gene: -; abundance: -; j_gene: TRBJ1-2; v_gene: TRBV24-1; CDR3aa: CATSDPRFNYGYTF; CDR3nt: TGTGCCACCAGTGACCCCAGATTTAACTATGGCTACACCTTC
d_gene: TRBD2; abundance: -; j_gene: TRBJ2-7; v_gene: TRBV6-2/TRBV6-3; CDR3aa: CASSSGLAGGSEQYF; CDR3nt: TGTGCCAGCAGCTCCGGACTAGCGGGAGGGAGTGAGCAGTACTTC
d_gene: -; abundance: -; j_gene: TRBJ1-2; v_gene: TRBV19; CDR3aa: CASSPTWGESYGYTF; CDR3nt: TGTGCCAGTAGCCCCACGTGGGGGGAGAGCTATGGCTACACCTTC
d_gene: -; abundance: -; j_gene: TRBJ1-1; v_gene: TRBV18; CDR3aa: CASSPLAPPGAEAFF; CDR3nt: TGTGCCAGCTCACCACTTGCCCCTCCGGGGGCTGAAGCTTTCTTT
d_gene: -; abundance: -; j_gene: TRBJ1-2; v_gene: TRBV24-1; CDR3aa: CATSDLQNPYGYTF; CDR3nt: TGTGCCACCAGTGATTTGCAGAATCCGTATGGCTACACCTTC
d_gene: TRBD1; abundance: -; j_gene: TRBJ1-2; v_gene: TRBV19; CDR3aa: CASSTDGQGAKGYTF; CDR3nt: TGTGCCAGTAGTACTGATGGACAGGGCGCCAAGGGCTACACCTTC
d_gene: -; abundance: -; j_gene: TRBJ2-3; v_gene: TRBV28; CDR3aa: CASTLGHDADTQYF; CDR3nt: TGTGCCAGCACATTGGGGCATGATGCAGATACGCAGTATTTT
d_gene: -; abundance: -; j_gene: TRBJ1-6; v_gene: TRBV10-3; CDR3aa: CAISESSGNSPLHF; CDR3nt: TGTGCCATCAGTGAGTCATCGGGAAATTCACCCCTCCACTTT
d_gene: TRBD2; abundance: -; j_gene: TRBJ2-1; v_gene: TRBV9; CDR3aa: CASSVGPTSGIHNEQFF; CDR3nt: TGTGCCAGCAGCGTAGGGCCGACCAGCGGGATCCACAATGAGCAGTTCTTC
d_gene: -; abundance: -; j_gene: TRBJ1-5; v_gene: TRBV6-2/TRBV6-3; CDR3aa: CASSEGWDQPQHF; CDR3nt: TGTGCCAGCAGTGAGGGTTGGGATCAGCCCCAGCATTTT
d_gene: -; abundance: -; j_gene: TRBJ1-1; v_gene: TRBV11-2; CDR3aa: CASSPTDIGNTEAFF; CDR3nt: TGTGCCAGCAGCCCCACCGACATTGGAAACACTGAAGCTTTCTTT
d_gene: TRBD1; abundance: -; j_gene: TRBJ1-2; v_gene: TRBV5-4; CDR3aa: CASSPPTGEYGYTF; CDR3nt: TGTGCCAGCAGCCCTCCGACAGGGGAATATGGCTACACCTTC
d_gene: TRBD1; abundance: -; j_gene: TRBJ1-4; v_gene: TRBV29-1; CDR3aa: CSVSDRGLEKLFF; CDR3nt: TGCAGCGTTTCCGACAGGGGGCTTGAAAAACTGTTTTTT
d_gene: -; abundance: -; j_gene: TRBJ1-6; v_gene: TRBV19; CDR3aa: CASNWGLTTSPLHF; CDR3nt: TGTGCCAGTAATTGGGGACTGACGACTTCACCCCTCCACTTT
d_gene: TRBD2; abundance: -; j_gene: TRBJ2-5; v_gene: TRBV30; CDR3aa: CAWSVRGLAGGETQYF; CDR3nt: TGTGCCTGGAGTGTAAGGGGACTAGCGGGAGGAGAGACCCAGTACTTC
d_gene: TRBD1; abundance: -; j_gene: TRBJ1-1; v_gene: TRBV27; CDR3aa: CASRTGDTEAFF; CDR3nt: TGTGCCAGCAGAACAGGGGACACTGAAGCTTTCTTT
d_gene: -; abundance: -; j_gene: TRBJ2-1; v_gene: TRBV11-3; CDR3aa: CASSLGLIKYNEQFF; CDR3nt: TGTGCCAGCAGCTTAGGGCTGATCAAATACAATGAGCAGTTCTTC
d_gene: -; abundance: -; j_gene: TRBJ1-4; v_gene: TRBV19; CDR3aa: CASSIQRGNEKLFF; CDR3nt: TGTGCCAGTAGTATCCAGAGAGGGAATGAAAAACTGTTTTTT
d_gene: TRBD1; abundance: -; j_gene: TRBJ1-2; v_gene: TRBV7-9; CDR3aa: CASSPTGQEANYGYTF; CDR3nt: TGTGCCAGCAGCCCCACCGGACAGGAAGCTAACTATGGCTACACCTTC
d_gene: -; abundance: -; j_gene: TRBJ2-7; v_gene: TRBV6-5; CDR3aa: CASSKKVPGLPYF; CDR3nt: TGTGCCAGCAGTAAAAAAGTTCCGGGACTTCCTTACTTC
d_gene: TRBD1; abundance: -; j_gene: TRBJ1-5; v_gene: TRBV28; CDR3aa: CASRSRGTQPQHF; CDR3nt: TGTGCCAGCAGATCCAGGGGGACTCAGCCCCAGCATTTT
d_gene: TRBD1; abundance: few; j_gene: TRBJ1-5; v_gene: TRBV19; CDR3aa: CATEGGQGLNQPQHF; CDR3nt: TGTGCCACCGAAGGAGGACAGGGGTTGAATCAGCCCCAGCATTTT
d_gene: TRBD2; abundance: -; j_gene: TRBJ2-2; v_gene: TRBV30; CDR3aa: CAGTKAGGPSGELFF; CDR3nt: TGTGCCGGCACAAAAGCGGGAGGGCCCTCCGGGGAGCTGTTTTTT
d_gene: -; abundance: -; j_gene: TRBJ2-1; v_gene: TRBV19; CDR3aa: CASSTGTRSSYNEQFF; CDR3nt: TGTGCCAGTAGCACCGGGACACGGAGCTCCTACAATGAGCAGTTCTTC
d_gene: -; abundance: once; j_gene: TRBJ2-3; v_gene: TRBV5-1; CDR3aa: CASNPTWRDTDTQYF; CDR3nt: TGCGCCAGCAACCCGACTTGGCGGGACACAGATACGCAGTATTTT
d_gene: -; abundance: -; j_gene: TRBJ1-2; v_gene: TRBV5-4; CDR3aa: CASSLAVNNYGYTF; CDR3nt: TGTGCCAGCAGCTTGGCAGTGAATAACTATGGCTACACCTTC